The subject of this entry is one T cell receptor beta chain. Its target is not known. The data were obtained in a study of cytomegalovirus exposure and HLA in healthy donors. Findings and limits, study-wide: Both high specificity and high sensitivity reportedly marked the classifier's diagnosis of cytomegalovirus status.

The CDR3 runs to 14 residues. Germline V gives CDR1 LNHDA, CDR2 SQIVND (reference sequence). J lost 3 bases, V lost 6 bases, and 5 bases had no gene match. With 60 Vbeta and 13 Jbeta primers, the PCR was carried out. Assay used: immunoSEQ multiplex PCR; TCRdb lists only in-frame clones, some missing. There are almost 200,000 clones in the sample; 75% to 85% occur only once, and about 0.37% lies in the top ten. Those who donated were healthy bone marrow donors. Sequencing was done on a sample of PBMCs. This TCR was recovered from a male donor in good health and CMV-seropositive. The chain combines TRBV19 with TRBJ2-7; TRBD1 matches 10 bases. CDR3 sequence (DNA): TGTGCCAGTAGCAGGACAGGGGGTTTCTACGAGCAGTACTTC. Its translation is CASSRTGGFYEQYF.